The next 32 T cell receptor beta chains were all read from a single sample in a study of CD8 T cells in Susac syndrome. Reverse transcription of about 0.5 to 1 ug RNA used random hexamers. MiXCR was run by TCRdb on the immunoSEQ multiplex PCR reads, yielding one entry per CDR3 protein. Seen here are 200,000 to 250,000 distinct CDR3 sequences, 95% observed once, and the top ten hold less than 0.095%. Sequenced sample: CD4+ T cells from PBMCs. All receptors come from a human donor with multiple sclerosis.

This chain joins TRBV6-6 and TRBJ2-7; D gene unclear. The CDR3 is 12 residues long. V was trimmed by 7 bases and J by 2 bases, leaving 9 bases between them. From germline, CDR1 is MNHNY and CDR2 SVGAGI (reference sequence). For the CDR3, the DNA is TGTGCCAGCACCGGCACAACCTACGAGCAGTACTTC. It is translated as CASTGTTYEQYF.

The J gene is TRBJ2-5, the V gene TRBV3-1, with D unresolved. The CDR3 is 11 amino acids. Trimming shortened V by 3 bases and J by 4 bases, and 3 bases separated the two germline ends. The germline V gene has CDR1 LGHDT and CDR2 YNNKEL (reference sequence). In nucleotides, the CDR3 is TGTGCCAGCAGCCATCGAGAGACCCAGTACTTC. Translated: CASSHRETQYF.

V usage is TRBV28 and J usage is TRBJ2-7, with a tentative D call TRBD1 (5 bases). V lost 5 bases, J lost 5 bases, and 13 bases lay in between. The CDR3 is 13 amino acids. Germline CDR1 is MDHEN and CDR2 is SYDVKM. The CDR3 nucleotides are TGTGCCAGCAGTGCCAGGGTTCCCCACGAGCAGTACTTC. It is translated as CASSARVPHEQYF.

The CDR3 spells CSVGSGSSAGGYTF. The CDR3 bases are TGCAGCGTTGGGAGTGGGTCATCCGCGGGCGGCTACACCTTC. The chain carries TRBV29-1 and TRBJ1-2; D unresolved. V was cut by 4 bases and J by 8 bases, with 20 bases left in between. Germline loops: CDR1 SQVTM, CDR2 ANQGSEA. The CDR3 runs to 14 residues.

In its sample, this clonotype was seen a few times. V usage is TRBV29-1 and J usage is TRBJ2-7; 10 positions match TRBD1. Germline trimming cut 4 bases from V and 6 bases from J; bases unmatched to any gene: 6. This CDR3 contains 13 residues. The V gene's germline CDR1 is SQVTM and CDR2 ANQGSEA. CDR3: CSVAGTGVAEQYF. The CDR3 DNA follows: TGCAGCGTTGCCGGGACAGGGGTTGCCGAGCAGTACTTC.

CDR3 DNA sequence: TGTGCCAGCAGCCAGGTTCATTTCCGGGACAGCAATCAGCCCCAGCATTTT. Translated: CASSQVHFRDSNQPQHF. J is TRBJ1-5 and V is TRBV27; perhaps TRBD1 as D (5 bases). Trimming cost V 6 bases and J 1 base, with 19 bases left between them. Germline V gene data show CDR1 as MNHEY and CDR2 as SMNVEV (reference sequence). This CDR3 is built from 17 residues.

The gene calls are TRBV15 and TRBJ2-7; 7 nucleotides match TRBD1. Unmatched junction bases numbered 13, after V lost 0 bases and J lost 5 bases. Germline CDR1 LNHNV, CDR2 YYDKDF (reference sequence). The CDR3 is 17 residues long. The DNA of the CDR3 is TGTGCCACCAGCAGAGATTCGGGCGCAGGGGGTAGGAACGAGCAGTACTTC. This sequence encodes CATSRDSGAGGRNEQYF.

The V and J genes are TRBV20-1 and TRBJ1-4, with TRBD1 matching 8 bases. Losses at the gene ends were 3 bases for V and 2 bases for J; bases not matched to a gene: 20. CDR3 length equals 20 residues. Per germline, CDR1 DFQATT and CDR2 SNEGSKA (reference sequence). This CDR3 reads CSASSQFGQGIPGTNEKLFF. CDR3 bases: TGCAGTGCTAGCAGTCAGTTTGGACAGGGTATCCCAGGGACTAATGAAAAACTGTTTTTT.

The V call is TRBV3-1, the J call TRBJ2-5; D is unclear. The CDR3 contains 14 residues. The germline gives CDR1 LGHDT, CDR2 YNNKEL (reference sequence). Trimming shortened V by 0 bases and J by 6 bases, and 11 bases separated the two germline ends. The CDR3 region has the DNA TGTGCCAGCAGCCAAGAAAGGGTCAGAAAGACCCAGTACTTC. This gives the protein CASSQERVRKTQYF.

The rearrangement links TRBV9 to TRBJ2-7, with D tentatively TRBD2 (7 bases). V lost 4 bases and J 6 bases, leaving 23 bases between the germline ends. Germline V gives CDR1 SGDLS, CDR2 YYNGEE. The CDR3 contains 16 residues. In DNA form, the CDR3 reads TGTGCCAGCAGCCCCCAGTCCGGGGGGCGCCGGCGCGAGCAGTACTTC. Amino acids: CASSPQSGGRRREQYF.

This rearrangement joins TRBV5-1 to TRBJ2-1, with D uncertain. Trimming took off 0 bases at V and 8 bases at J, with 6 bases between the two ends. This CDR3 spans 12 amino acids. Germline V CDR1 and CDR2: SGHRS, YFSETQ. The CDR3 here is CASSLALDEQFF. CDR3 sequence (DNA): TGCGCCAGCAGCTTGGCCCTTGATGAGCAGTTCTTC.

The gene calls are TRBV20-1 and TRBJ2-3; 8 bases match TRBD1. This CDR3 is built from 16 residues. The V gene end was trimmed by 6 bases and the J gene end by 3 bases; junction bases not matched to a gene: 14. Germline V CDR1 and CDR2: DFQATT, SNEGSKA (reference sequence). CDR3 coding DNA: TGCAGTGCCCTCCCCGAGCAGGGGGCGAAGACAGATACGCAGTATTTT. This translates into CSALPEQGAKTDTQYF.

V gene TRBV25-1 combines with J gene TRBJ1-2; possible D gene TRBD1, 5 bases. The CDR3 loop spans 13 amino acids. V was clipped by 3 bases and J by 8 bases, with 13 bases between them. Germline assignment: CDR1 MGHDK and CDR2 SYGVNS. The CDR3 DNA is TGTGCCAGCAGTGACCTCGACAGAGGCGGCTACACCTTC. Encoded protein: CASSDLDRGGYTF.

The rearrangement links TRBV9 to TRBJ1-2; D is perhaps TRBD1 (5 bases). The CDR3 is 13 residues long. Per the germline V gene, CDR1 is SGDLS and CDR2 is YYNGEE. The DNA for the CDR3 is TGTGTCTCGGGGGGTAGGAAGAACTATGGCTACACCTTC. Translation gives CVSGGRKNYGYTF.

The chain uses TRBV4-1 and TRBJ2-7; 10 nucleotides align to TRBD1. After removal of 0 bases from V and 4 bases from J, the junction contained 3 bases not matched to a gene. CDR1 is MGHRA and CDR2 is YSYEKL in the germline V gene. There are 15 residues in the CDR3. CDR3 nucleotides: TGCGCCAGCAGCCAAGAGGGACAGGGGACTTACGAGCAGTACTTC. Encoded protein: CASSQEGQGTYEQYF.

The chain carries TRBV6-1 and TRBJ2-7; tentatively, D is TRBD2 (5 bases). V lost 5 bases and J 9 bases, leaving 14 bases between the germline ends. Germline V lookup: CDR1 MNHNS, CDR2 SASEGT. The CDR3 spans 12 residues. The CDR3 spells CASSTTERWQYF. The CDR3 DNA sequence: TGTGCCAGCAGTACCACTGAGCGGTGGCAGTACTTC.

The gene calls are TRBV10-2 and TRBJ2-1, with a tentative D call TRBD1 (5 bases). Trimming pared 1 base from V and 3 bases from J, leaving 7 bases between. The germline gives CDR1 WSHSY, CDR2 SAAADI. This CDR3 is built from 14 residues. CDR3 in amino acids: CASSEFQGYNEQFF. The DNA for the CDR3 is TGCGCCAGCAGTGAGTTCCAGGGCTACAATGAGCAGTTCTTC.

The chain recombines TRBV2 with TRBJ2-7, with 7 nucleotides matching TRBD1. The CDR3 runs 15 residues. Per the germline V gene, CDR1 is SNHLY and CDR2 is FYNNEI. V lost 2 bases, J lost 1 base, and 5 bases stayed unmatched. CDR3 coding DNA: TGTGCCAGCAGTGAAAGGGGGCTAGAGTCCTACGAGCAGTACTTC. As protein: CASSERGLESYEQYF.

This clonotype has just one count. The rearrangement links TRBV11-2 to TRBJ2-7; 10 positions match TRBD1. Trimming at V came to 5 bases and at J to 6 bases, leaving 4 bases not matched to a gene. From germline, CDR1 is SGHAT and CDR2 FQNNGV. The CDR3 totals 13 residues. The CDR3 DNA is TGTGCCAGCAGCCCGGACAGGGGGGGCGAGCAGTACTTC. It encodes CASSPDRGGEQYF.

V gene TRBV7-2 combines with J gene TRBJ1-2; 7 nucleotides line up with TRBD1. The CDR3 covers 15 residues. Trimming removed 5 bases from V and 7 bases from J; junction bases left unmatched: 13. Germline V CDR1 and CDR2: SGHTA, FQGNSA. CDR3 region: CASSPPGQPDSGYTF. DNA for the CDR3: TGTGCCAGCAGCCCACCGGGACAGCCGGATTCTGGCTACACCTTC.

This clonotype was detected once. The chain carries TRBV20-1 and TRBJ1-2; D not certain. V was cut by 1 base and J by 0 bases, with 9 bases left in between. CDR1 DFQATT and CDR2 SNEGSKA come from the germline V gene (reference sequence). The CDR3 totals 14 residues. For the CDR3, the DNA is TGCAGTGCTAGAGCACCAGGAACTAACTATGGCTACACCTTC. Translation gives CSARAPGTNYGYTF.

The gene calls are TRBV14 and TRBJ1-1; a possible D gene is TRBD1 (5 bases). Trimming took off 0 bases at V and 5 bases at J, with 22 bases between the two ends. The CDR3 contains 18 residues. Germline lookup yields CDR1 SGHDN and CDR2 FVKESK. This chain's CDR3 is CASSQDFGRVAWGTEAFF. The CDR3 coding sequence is TGTGCCAGCAGCCAAGATTTTGGCAGGGTAGCGTGGGGAACTGAAGCTTTCTTT.

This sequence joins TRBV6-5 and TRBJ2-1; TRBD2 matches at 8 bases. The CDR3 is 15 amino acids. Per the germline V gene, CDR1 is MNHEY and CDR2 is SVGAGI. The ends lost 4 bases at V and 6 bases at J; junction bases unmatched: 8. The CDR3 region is CASSSDREGSNEQFF. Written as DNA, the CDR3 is TGTGCCAGCAGTTCCGATCGGGAGGGCAGCAATGAGCAGTTCTTC.

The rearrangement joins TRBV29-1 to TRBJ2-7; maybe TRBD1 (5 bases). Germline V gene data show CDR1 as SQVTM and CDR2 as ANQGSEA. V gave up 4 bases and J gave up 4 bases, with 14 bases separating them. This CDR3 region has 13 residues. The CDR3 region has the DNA TGCAGCGTTGGGACAACAACGAGGTACGAGCAGTACTTC. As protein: CSVGTTTRYEQYF.

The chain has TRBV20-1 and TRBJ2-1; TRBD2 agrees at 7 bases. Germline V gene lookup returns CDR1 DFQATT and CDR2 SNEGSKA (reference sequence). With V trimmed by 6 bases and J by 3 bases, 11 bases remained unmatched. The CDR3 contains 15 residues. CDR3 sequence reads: CSAAPLAGVYNEQFF. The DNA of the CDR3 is TGCAGTGCCGCCCCCTTGGCGGGGGTCTACAATGAGCAGTTCTTC.

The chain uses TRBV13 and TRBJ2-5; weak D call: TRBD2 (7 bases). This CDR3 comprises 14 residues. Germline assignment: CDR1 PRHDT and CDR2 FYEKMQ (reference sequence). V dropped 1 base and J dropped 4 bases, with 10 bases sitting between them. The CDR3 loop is CASSLVRGRETQYF. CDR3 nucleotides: TGTGCCAGCAGCTTAGTGCGGGGGCGAGAGACCCAGTACTTC.

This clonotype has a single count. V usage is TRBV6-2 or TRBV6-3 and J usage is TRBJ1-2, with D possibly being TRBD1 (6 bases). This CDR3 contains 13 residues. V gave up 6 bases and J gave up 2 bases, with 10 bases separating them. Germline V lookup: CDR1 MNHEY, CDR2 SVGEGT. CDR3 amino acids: CASRWDTNYGYTF. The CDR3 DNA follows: TGTGCCAGCAGATGGGACACGAACTATGGCTACACCTTC.

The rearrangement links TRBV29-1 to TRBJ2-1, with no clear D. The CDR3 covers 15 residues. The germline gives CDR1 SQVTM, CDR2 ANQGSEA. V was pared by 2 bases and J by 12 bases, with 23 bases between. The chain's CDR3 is CSVEIPGTTPRVQFF. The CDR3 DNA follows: TGCAGCGTTGAAATCCCCGGAACGACTCCGCGTGTGCAGTTCTTC.

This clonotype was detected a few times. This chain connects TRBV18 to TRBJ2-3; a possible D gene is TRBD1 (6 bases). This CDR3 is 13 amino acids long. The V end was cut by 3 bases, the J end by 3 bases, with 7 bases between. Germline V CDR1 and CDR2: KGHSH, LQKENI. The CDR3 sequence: CASSPRGTDTQYF. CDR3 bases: TGTGCCAGCTCACCTAGGGGGACAGATACGCAGTATTTT. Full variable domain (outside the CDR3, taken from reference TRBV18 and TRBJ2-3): NAGVMQNPRHLVRRRGQEARLRCSPMKGHSHVYWYRQLPEEGLKFMVYLQKENIIDESGMPKERFSAEFPKEGPSILRIQQVVRGDSAAYFCASSPRGTDTQYFGPGTRLTVL.

CDR3 loop: CAISESTHSLKTQYF. The CDR3 bases are TGTGCCATCAGTGAGTCAACACACAGTCTGAAGACCCAGTACTTC. The gene calls are TRBV10-3 and TRBJ2-5, with no clear D. CDR1 is ENHRY, CDR2 SYGVKD, per germline. Deletions cut 0 bases from V and 6 bases from J, with 14 bases between. The CDR3 extends over 15 amino acids.

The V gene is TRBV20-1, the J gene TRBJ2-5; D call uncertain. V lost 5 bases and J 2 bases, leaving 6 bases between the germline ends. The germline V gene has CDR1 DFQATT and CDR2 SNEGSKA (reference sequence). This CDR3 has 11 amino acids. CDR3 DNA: TGCAGTGCTGGGATGCAAGAGACCCAGTACTTC. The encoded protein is CSAGMQETQYF.

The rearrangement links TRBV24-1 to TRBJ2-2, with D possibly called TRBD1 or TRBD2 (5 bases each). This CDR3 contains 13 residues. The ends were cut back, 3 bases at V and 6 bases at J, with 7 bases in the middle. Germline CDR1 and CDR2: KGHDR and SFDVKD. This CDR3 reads CATSDRGAGELFF. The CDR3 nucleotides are TGTGCCACCAGTGATCGGGGCGCCGGGGAGCTGTTTTTT.